The 5 T cell receptor beta chains in this list originate from one sample, sequenced in a study of blood T cell repertoires in COVID-19. Only in-frame clones appear in the TCRdb table, and some are missing; sequencing was by immunoSEQ multiplex PCR. This table holds 150,000 to 200,000 clones, roughly 85% found once. Sample: peripheral blood. These receptor sequences come from a woman in her 30s with acute or convalescent COVID-19.

This clone was detected only once. The chain carries TRBV6-5 and TRBJ1-1, with 8 positions matching TRBD1. CDR3 length: 14 residues. Per the germline V gene, CDR1 is MNHEY and CDR2 is SVGAGI. J gave up 5 bases and V 4 bases, and 6 bases lay outside the gene matches. CDR3 sequence: CASSLRTGWTEAFF. The CDR3, as DNA: TGTGCCAGCAGTTTAAGGACAGGGTGGACTGAAGCTTTCTTT.

V usage is TRBV18 and J usage is TRBJ2-1, with D possibly matching TRBD2 (6 bases). The CDR3 is 14 amino acids. Per the germline V gene, CDR1 is KGHSH and CDR2 is LQKENI. Trimming stripped 3 bases from V and 10 bases from J, with 16 bases between. CDR3 bases: TGTGCCAGCTCACCCGGAGGAGGGGCCTGGGAGCAGTTCTTC. Translation gives CASSPGGGAWEQFF. The full variable domain, in which reference TRBV18 and TRBJ2-1 provide the parts outside the CDR3, is NAGVMQNPRHLVRRRGQEARLRCSPMKGHSHVYWYRQLPEEGLKFMVYLQKENIIDESGMPKERFSAEFPKEGPSILRIQQVVRGDSAAYFCASSPGGGAWEQFFGPGTRLTVL.

A single count supports this clone. CDR3 nucleotide sequence: TGTGCCAGCAGCTTAGCGGCGGGGCGAGGCACCGGGGAGCTGTTTTTT. Amino acids: CASSLAAGRGTGELFF. This chain connects TRBV11-3 to TRBJ2-2; tentatively, D is TRBD2 (6 bases). CDR3 length: 16 amino acids. Trimming took off 1 base at V and 4 bases at J, with 13 bases between the two ends. CDR1 SGHNT and CDR2 YENEEA come from the germline V gene.

DNA of the CDR3: TGCGCCAGCAGCTTGACTAACTCCTACGAGCAGTACTTC. Translating it yields CASSLTNSYEQYF. The V call is TRBV5-1, the J call TRBJ2-7; D is ambiguous. The CDR3 totals 13 residues. Germline lookup yields CDR1 SGHRS and CDR2 YFSETQ. V lost 1 base to trimming and J lost 0 bases, with 5 bases between them. Full variable domain (outside the CDR3, taken from reference TRBV5-1 and TRBJ2-7): KAGVTQTPRYLIKTRGQQVTLSCSPISGHRSVSWYQQTPGQGLQFLFEYFSETQRNKGNFPGRFSGRQFSNSRSEMNVSTLELGDSALYLCASSLTNSYEQYFGPGTRLTVT.

This clone turned up a few times. The chain uses TRBV15 and TRBJ2-1; the D gene is possibly TRBD1 (6 bases). The V end lost 2 bases, the J end lost 6 bases, and 14 bases lay between the germline ends. CDR1 LNHNV and CDR2 YYDKDF come from the germline V gene (reference sequence). The CDR3 is 15 residues long. This chain's CDR3 is CATSRFGQQLNEQFF. The CDR3 nucleotides read TGTGCCACCAGCAGATTCGGACAGCAACTCAATGAGCAGTTCTTC.